This T cell receptor beta chain was observed in a study of beta chain features in type 1 diabetes. Study information: Sorted cells from all samples, numbering fewer than 120,000,000, were examined. Study-level results: TCRB repertoires of naive, central memory and Treg cells appeared more similar among patients than among healthy donors. Moderate yet significant TCRB CDR3 shortening was seen in Type 1 diabetes patients in all four CD4+ subsets. When VDJ junctions were examined, type 1 diabetes patients showed fewer insertions and more deletions. The cDNA sequencing approach could over-represent high-TCR-expressing cells.

The isolated RNA, all of it, was reverse transcribed, so expressed TCRB transcripts were what got sequenced. Assay: immunoSEQ multiplex PCR; the TCRdb copy retains only in-frame clones and omits some. The sample consists of about 160,000 clones, approximately 10% of them appearing once. This clone occurred many times. Its antigen is undetermined. Trimming cost V 3 bases and J 0 bases; bases outside gene matches: 5. This CDR3 region has 15 residues. From germline, CDR1 is GTSNPN and CDR2 SVGIG (reference sequence). The rearrangement links TRBV30 to TRBJ2-4, with 7 bases matching TRBD1. Sequencing used central memory CD4+ T cells from blood. This clonotype was sampled from a woman in her thirties with type 1 diabetes. In nucleotides, the CDR3 is TGTGCCTGGAGCCAGACAGGGCTAGCCAAAAACATTCAGTACTTC. This gives the protein CAWSQTGLAKNIQYF.